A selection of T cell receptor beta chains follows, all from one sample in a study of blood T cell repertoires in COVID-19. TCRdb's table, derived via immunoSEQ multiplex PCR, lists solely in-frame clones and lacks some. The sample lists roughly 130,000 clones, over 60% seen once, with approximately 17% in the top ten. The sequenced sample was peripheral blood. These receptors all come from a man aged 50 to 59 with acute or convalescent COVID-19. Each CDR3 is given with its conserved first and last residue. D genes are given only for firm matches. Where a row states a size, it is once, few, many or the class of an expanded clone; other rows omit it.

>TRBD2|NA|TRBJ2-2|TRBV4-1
TGCGCCAGCAGCCAGGACGCCCCGGGACTAGCGGGGGGAACCGGGGAGCTGTTTTTT
CASSQDAPGLAGGTGELFF
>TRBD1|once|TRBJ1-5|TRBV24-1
TGTGCCACCAGTGATTCCCGACAGGGGGGCTTTAATCAGCCCCAGCATTTT
CATSDSRQGGFNQPQHF
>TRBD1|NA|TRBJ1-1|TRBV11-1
TGTGCCAGCAGCCCTGGACCGGGACAGGGGTCCACTGAAGCTTTCTTT
CASSPGPGQGSTEAFF
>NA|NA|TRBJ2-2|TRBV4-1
TGCGCCAGCAGCCAAGTTCCCCTCACTACCGCGAACACCGGGGAGCTGTTTTTT
CASSQVPLTTANTGELFF
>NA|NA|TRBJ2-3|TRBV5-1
TGCGCCAGCAGCAGCAGGGGAGTCGACACAGATACGCAGTATTTT
CASSSRGVDTDTQYF
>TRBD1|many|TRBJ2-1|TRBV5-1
TGCGCCAGCAGCTTGGCTACAGGGGGGAATGAGCAGTTCTTC
CASSLATGGNEQFF
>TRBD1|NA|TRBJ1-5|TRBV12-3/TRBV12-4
TGTGCCAGCAGCCTAGACAGGGAGCAGCCCCAGCATTTT
CASSLDREQPQHF
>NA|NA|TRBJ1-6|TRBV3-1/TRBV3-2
TGTGCCAGCAGCCAAGGGGACGGACAGAATTCACCCCTCCACTTT
CASSQGDGQNSPLHF
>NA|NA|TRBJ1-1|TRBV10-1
TGCGCCAGCGGTGTGCGGACTGAAGCTTTCTTT
CASGVRTEAFF
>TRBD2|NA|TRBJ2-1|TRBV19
TGTGCCAGTAGTATAAGCGGGGGGGCGGTGTATGAGCAGTTCTTC
CASSISGGAVYEQFF
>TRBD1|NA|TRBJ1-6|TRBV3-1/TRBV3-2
TGTGCCAGCAGCCTCCGGGACAGGGGACTTTACCTCCACTTT
CASSLRDRGLYLHF
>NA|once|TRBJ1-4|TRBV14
TGTGCCAGCAGCCAAGAAGCAGGGCGAAAACTGTTTTTT
CASSQEAGRKLFF
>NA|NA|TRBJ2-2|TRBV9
TGTGCCAGCAGCGTAGGGCAGGGGGGACTCACCGGGGAGCTGTTTTTT
CASSVGQGGLTGELFF
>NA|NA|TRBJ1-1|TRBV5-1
TGCGCCAGCAGCTTGGGCGTGGGCACGAACACTGAAGCTTTCTTT
CASSLGVGTNTEAFF